This T cell receptor beta chain came from a study of blood T cell repertoires in COVID-19. Study context: The United States, Italy and Spain supplied acute and convalescent COVID-19 samples. PBMCs, B-cell-depleted T cells, or T cells provided the cDNA or gDNA that made up the material.

How the authors handled the data: Scientists estimated how many nucleated cells there were by amplifying reference gene primers. Data came from immunoSEQ multiplex PCR; TCRdb stores just in-frame clones and leaves some out. The DNA was the basis for D and trimming; V, J and clone size are from that table. The table shows some 150,000 clones, with roughly 88% occurring only once. This CDR3 has 16 amino acids. Deletions cut 3 bases from V and 0 bases from J, with 15 bases between. Per germline, CDR1 LGHNT and CDR2 FRNRAP. The sequence derives from a woman between 50 and 59 years old in a cohort sampled during active or convalescent COVID-19. The rearrangement links TRBV12-5 to TRBJ2-7; D remains ambiguous. The sequenced material came from peripheral blood. CDR3 in DNA: TGTGCTAGTGGTTTAACCACGACGAGGAGCTCCTACGAGCAGTACTTC. It yields the protein CASGLTTTRSSYEQYF.